A single sample gave rise to the 15 T cell receptor beta chains below, sequenced in a study of blood T cells in healthy people across ages. The second PCR ran about 6 to 11 cycles with a sample-barcoded 5' primer and J-beta primers. MiXCR, run by TCRdb on the 5' RACE reads, gives a single entry per CDR3 protein. The profile shows about 1.4 million distinct CDR3 sequences, around 59% of them singletons. Sequenced: blood. Source of these receptors: a man between 18 and 29 years old in good health.

This chain joins TRBV29-1 and TRBJ2-3; D assignment may be TRBD1 or TRBD2 (5 bases each). The CDR3 is made up of 17 amino acids. V was clipped by 3 bases and J by 3 bases, with 22 bases between them. Germline V gene sequence: CDR1 SQVTM, CDR2 ANQGSEA. CDR3 region: CSVDPTADYGMTDTQYF. The CDR3 DNA reads TGCAGCGTTGACCCGACAGCCGACTACGGTATGACAGATACGCAGTATTTT.

This clonotype was found many times. The chain joins TRBV28 to TRBJ2-6; TRBD2 might be the D (5 bases). CDR1 is MDHEN, CDR2 SYDVKM, per germline. Trimming cost V 5 bases and J 0 bases, with 11 bases left between them. The CDR3 length is 16 residues. Here the CDR3 DNA reads TGTGCCAGCAGTCGGGGTTCCCTCTCTGGGGCCAACGTCCTGACTTTC. It translates to CASSRGSLSGANVLTF.

This chain connects TRBV18 to TRBJ1-5; TRBD1 matches at 11 bases. The CDR3 has 16 amino acids. Per germline, CDR1 KGHSH and CDR2 LQKENI. V lost 3 bases to trimming and J lost 3 bases; unmatched junction nucleotides: 4. CDR3 nucleotides: TGTGCCAGCTCACCTGGACAGGGGGCATACAATCAGCCCCAGCATTTT. Translating gives CASSPGQGAYNQPQHF.

The J gene is TRBJ2-7, the V gene TRBV27; 10 bases agree with TRBD1. After removal of 4 bases from V and 3 bases from J, the junction contained 15 bases not matched to a gene. The CDR3 extends over 18 amino acids. CDR1 is MNHEY, CDR2 SMNVEV, per germline (reference sequence). The CDR3 DNA reads as TGTGCCAGCAGTTCTACCGGGACAGGGGTTTTCGGAATCTACGAGCAGTACTTC. Translated, it gives CASSSTGTGVFGIYEQYF.

The rearrangement uses TRBV4-2 and TRBJ2-5; the D gene is possibly TRBD2 (5 bases). Germline V gene sequence: CDR1 LGHNA, CDR2 YNFKEQ. This CDR3 comprises 14 residues. The ends were cut back, 0 bases at V and 7 bases at J, with 12 bases in the middle. CDR3 amino acids: CASSQDAGLGTQYF. The CDR3 region has the DNA TGTGCCAGCAGCCAAGATGCCGGACTTGGGACCCAGTACTTC.

This clonotype was recorded only once. V and J are TRBV9 and TRBJ2-7; D possibly corresponds to TRBD2 (5 bases). V was trimmed by 0 bases and J by 6 bases, leaving 13 bases between them. CDR1 SGDLS and CDR2 YYNGEE come from the germline V gene. The CDR3 contains 14 residues. CDR3 DNA sequence: TGTGCCAGCAGCGTAGGCGGGCCCCTCCTCGAGCAGTACTTC. It yields the protein CASSVGGPLLEQYF.

This clonotype has only a few counts. The rearrangement uses TRBV27 and TRBJ2-1; tentatively, D is TRBD1 or TRBD2 (5 bases each). The CDR3 is 14 residues long. The germline CDR1 and CDR2 sequences are MNHEY and SMNVEV (reference sequence). V dropped 6 bases and J dropped 11 bases, with 20 bases sitting between them. CDR3 sequence reads: CASSPPRDLIQQFF. DNA for the CDR3: TGTGCCAGCAGCCCCCCGAGGGACCTGATTCAGCAGTTCTTC.

The chain uses TRBV4-2 and TRBJ2-2; D may be TRBD1 (6 bases). V was pared by 2 bases and J by 7 bases, with 11 bases between. The CDR3 is 14 amino acids. Germline CDR1 is LGHNA and CDR2 is YNFKEQ. The CDR3 loop is CASSQRQEIGELFF. CDR3 sequence (DNA): TGTGCCAGCAGCCAAAGACAGGAGATCGGGGAGCTGTTTTTT.

The chain joins TRBV2 to TRBJ2-7, with unresolved D. CDR1 SNHLY and CDR2 FYNNEI come from the germline V gene. Trimming removed 4 bases from V and 10 bases from J, with 17 bases in between. CDR3 length equals 13 residues. The DNA for the CDR3 is TGTGCCAGCAGTGTAGGTCACCTTGGGTCCCAGTACTTC. As protein: CASSVGHLGSQYF.

V is TRBV6-2 or TRBV6-3 and J is TRBJ2-7, with TRBD1 matching over 11 bases. This CDR3 is built from 15 residues. V shed 8 bases, J shed 3 bases, and the junction held 9 bases outside the gene matches. CDR1 and CDR2 (germline): MNHEY, SVGEGT. In DNA, the CDR3 is TGTGCCAGCCCCTGTCCCGGGACAGGGGGCTACGAGCAGTACTTC. Its translation: CASPCPGTGGYEQYF.

The chain recombines TRBV6-1 with TRBJ1-3; D might be TRBD1 (5 bases). This CDR3 has 15 amino acids. Germline V lookup: CDR1 MNHNS, CDR2 SASEGT. Trimming removed 0 bases from V and 4 bases from J, with 10 bases in between. The CDR3 nucleotides are TGTGCCAGCAGTGAAGCCCCAGGGCTCGGAAACACCATATATTTT. It specifies CASSEAPGLGNTIYF.

The chain has TRBV11-2 and TRBJ2-1; possibly TRBD2 for D (5 bases). Per the germline V gene, CDR1 is SGHAT and CDR2 is FQNNGV. The V and J ends lost 6 bases and 8 bases respectively, with 11 bases between them. This CDR3 region has 12 residues. CDR3 loop: CASRGDPDEQFF. CDR3 DNA sequence: TGTGCCAGCAGGGGAGATCCGGATGAGCAGTTCTTC.

The CDR3 sequence is CAISIGQASTDTQYF. CDR3 DNA sequence: TGTGCCATCTCAATTGGTCAGGCTAGCACAGATACGCAGTATTTT. The chain carries TRBV10-3 and TRBJ2-3; D is undetermined. Trimming cost V 8 bases and J 0 bases, with 15 bases left between them. Germline CDR1 ENHRY, CDR2 SYGVKD. The CDR3 sequence is 15 residues long.

The count of this clonotype is one. CDR3 residues: CASSPPGLLSGANVLTF. CDR3 bases: TGTGCCAGCAGCCCCCCGGGACTACTCTCTGGGGCCAACGTCCTGACTTTC. V and J are TRBV4-2 and TRBJ2-6; 7 positions agree with TRBD2. This CDR3 spans 17 amino acids. Germline-derived CDR1 and CDR2 are LGHNA and YNFKEQ. V lost 4 bases, J lost 0 bases, and 6 bases stayed unmatched.

The CDR3 DNA reads as TGTGCCAGCAGCACCACACGGGGCCCCTTGACCTACGAGCAGTACTTC. Protein: CASSTTRGPLTYEQYF. The genes are TRBV7-9 and TRBJ2-7, with D perhaps matching TRBD1 or TRBD2 (5 bases each). Between the trimmed V and J ends, which lost 5 bases and 2 bases, there was a span of 19 bases. CDR1 and CDR2 from the germline V gene are SEHNR and FQNEAQ (reference sequence). The CDR3 spans 16 residues.